One T cell receptor beta chain is described in this entry. The antigen remains undetermined. Production of TCR beta cDNA used 500 ng total RNA together with a constant-region primer. TCR beta libraries came from three nested multiplex PCR rounds using slightly modified ARM-PCR. Both of the initial two PCR rounds ran for roughly 10 cycles and employed TRBV1-TRBV30 forward primers alongside a C-beta reverse primer. TCRdb itself ran the multiplex PCR reads through MiXCR, one entry per CDR3 protein. The table has 180,000 or so distinct CDR3 sequences, 50% to 75% seen once. The authors took blood RNA from unsorted whole blood and also extracted germline DNA. HBV chronically infected the treatment-naive patients. These data originate in a study of tumor-infiltrating lymphocytes in primary liver carcinoma. V was cut by 4 bases and J by 2 bases, with 9 bases left in between. This CDR3 has 14 residues. CDR1 and CDR2 from the germline V gene are SGHDN and FVKESK.

Study-wide findings and caveats: Between tumor regions, pairs overlapped more than tumor-adjacent and tumor-blood pairs did. The top-250-clone fraction was significantly higher in tumors than in blood (p = 0.039). Bulk samples went unsorted, so CD4+ and CD8+ repertoires were not compared.

V and J are TRBV14 and TRBJ2-1, with D hard to call. Sample: peripheral blood. The source of this sequence is a middle-aged man with primary liver carcinoma and hepatitis B virus infection. The CDR3 DNA sequence: TGTGCCAGCAGCCCAGGAGTGCCCTACAATGAGCAGTTCTTC. Amino acid sequence: CASSPGVPYNEQFF.